The 19 T cell receptor beta chains listed next were all sequenced from one sample in a study of T cell clusters in autoimmune cytopenias. TRB was amplified by touch-down multiplex PCR, primer pools A and B combined. TCRdb re-analyzed the multiplex PCR reads; it lists each CDR3 protein once, without DNA. This sample's clone table lists about 5,000 distinct CDR3 sequences. Each sample's input was roughly 250 ng genomic DNA, roughly 38,000 genome equivalents. This sample also appeared in a second study, on T cell repertoires in aging, cancer and after chemotherapy.

Sequences were obtained from peripheral blood. The source is a human donor in good health.

This clonotype registers medium-sized by frequency. The chain uses TRBV30 and TRBJ2-1; TCRdb names TRBD2, which stays unverified in the absence of DNA. Germline V gene lookup returns CDR1 GTSNPN and CDR2 SVGIG (reference sequence). The length of the CDR3 is 15 residues. The chain's CDR3 is CAWSPHGLLSSEQFF.

The V and J genes are TRBV19 and TRBJ2-5; TCRdb proposes TRBD1, but this gene call is untestable without DNA. CDR1 LNHDA and CDR2 SQIVND come from the germline V gene (reference sequence). There are 15 residues in the CDR3. This CDR3 is CASTVVWGAGRTQYF.

The chain joins TRBV28 to TRBJ2-3; TCRdb returns TRBD2, unconfirmable since there is no DNA. This CDR3 contains 12 residues. Per the germline V gene, CDR1 is MDHEN and CDR2 is SYDVKM. The CDR3 protein is CASNSGTDTQYF.

This chain links TRBV5-1 with TRBJ2-7. The CDR3 loop spans 13 amino acids. Germline assignment: CDR1 SGHRS and CDR2 YFSETQ. CDR3 in amino acids: CASSLSGAYEQYF.

This clonotype is called medium-sized based on its frequency. The chain has TRBV30 and TRBJ2-7; as DNA is missing, the TRBD2 call by TCRdb cannot be tested. Per germline, CDR1 GTSNPN and CDR2 SVGIG (reference sequence). CDR3 length equals 14 residues. The CDR3 protein is CAWSVDYTSYEQYF.

Measured by frequency, this clonotype is medium-sized. The chain links TRBV30 to TRBJ2-2; TCRdb indicates TRBD1, and absent DNA this call remains unverified. The CDR3 extends over 14 amino acids. The germline V gene has CDR1 GTSNPN and CDR2 SVGIG (reference sequence). The CDR3 protein is CAWSRGLETGELFF.

The chain couples TRBV7-9 to TRBJ2-1; TCRdb names TRBD1, which stays unverified in the absence of DNA. Germline CDR1 SEHNR, CDR2 FQNEAQ (reference sequence). The CDR3 has 14 amino acids. The CDR3 is CASSFATSPHEQFF.

V and J are TRBV10-3 and TRBJ2-7; TCRdb returns TRBD1, unconfirmable since there is no DNA. This CDR3 contains 15 residues. Germline V gene data show CDR1 as ENHRY and CDR2 as SYGVKD. CDR3: CAIRDTGGSSYEQYF.

The chain employs TRBV6-6 and TRBJ2-2; with no DNA, the TCRdb D assignment of TRBD1 cannot be verified. In germline, CDR1 is MNHNY, CDR2 SVGAGI (reference sequence). The CDR3 covers 15 residues. CDR3 in amino acids: CASSEWGRTTGELFF.

The chain combines TRBV14 with TRBJ2-1. Germline V gives CDR1 SGHDN, CDR2 FVKESK. The CDR3 spans 14 residues. CDR3 sequence reads: CASSQVYGGGEQFF.

This clonotype shows up as medium-sized by frequency. This chain connects TRBV6-5 to TRBJ1-1. The CDR3 length is 16 residues. Germline V lookup: CDR1 MNHEY, CDR2 SVGAGI. CDR3 protein: CASSYGGGTANTEAFF.

This clonotype is called medium-sized (0.01 to 0.1%) based on its frequency. The chain uses TRBV5-6 and TRBJ1-4; TCRdb selects TRBD1, and the lack of DNA leaves this call unchecked. Germline CDR1 is SGHDT and CDR2 is YYEEEE. CDR3 length: 17 amino acids. The CDR3 spells CASSSGTGAGGNEKLFF.

Frequency places this clonotype as medium-sized. CDR3 residues: CAISKISGSLNEQFF. The gene calls are TRBV10-3 and TRBJ2-1; the TRBD2 assignment by TCRdb is unverifiable without DNA. This CDR3 comprises 15 residues. The germline CDR1 and CDR2 sequences are ENHRY and SYGVKD.

Its frequency marks this clonotype as medium-sized. CDR3 protein: CATSRVQGASPQHF. The gene calls are TRBV15 and TRBJ1-5; TCRdb's D call of TRBD1 is untestable without DNA. The CDR3 extends over 14 amino acids. Per germline, CDR1 LNHNV and CDR2 YYDKDF (reference sequence). The whole variable domain, filled in from reference TRBV15 and TRBJ1-5, reads DAMVIQNPRYQVTQFGKPVTLSCSQTLNHNVMYWYQQKSSQAPKLLFHYYDKDFNNEADTPDNFQSRRPNTSFCFLDIRSPGLGDTAMYLCATSRVQGASPQHFGDGTRLSIL.

The V call is TRBV10-1, the J call TRBJ2-1; there is no DNA to check the TCRdb D call of TRBD2. The CDR3 loop spans 15 amino acids. Germline loops: CDR1 WNHNN, CDR2 SYGVQD (reference sequence). This CDR3 reads CASSVGGSAKNEQFF.

This clonotype is medium-sized by frequency. The chain joins TRBV27 to TRBJ2-7; TCRdb's D gene call, TRBD1, goes unchecked for lack of DNA. The CDR3 covers 16 residues. The germline CDR1 and CDR2 sequences are MNHEY and SMNVEV (reference sequence). This CDR3 is CASQHGRGGERDEQYF.

According to its frequency, this clonotype is medium-sized. The rearrangement links TRBV19 to TRBJ2-7; TCRdb reports TRBD1, a call that lacks DNA to check it against. The CDR3 covers 15 residues. Germline loops: CDR1 LNHDA, CDR2 SQIVND (reference sequence). The CDR3 spells CASRKNRGGSYEQYF.

Judged by frequency, this clonotype is medium-sized. The chain links TRBV19 to TRBJ2-7. Germline CDR1 reads LNHDA; CDR2 reads SQIVND (reference sequence). CDR3 length: 13 residues. The CDR3 is CASRDDSSYEQYF.

This clonotype registers medium-sized (0.01 to 0.1%) by frequency. The rearrangement links TRBV6-1 to TRBJ1-3; no DNA is available, so the TRBD1 call from TCRdb remains unchecked. The CDR3 covers 15 residues. Germline V gene data show CDR1 as MNHNS and CDR2 as SASEGT. This chain's CDR3 is CASSDLGGAGNTIYF.